This TCR beta chain is drawn from a study of shared clonotypes between healthy human individuals. Study-level information: Each donor had three CD4 naive, three CD4 memory, two CD8 naive and one CD8 memory plate. Study findings and constraints: The study sampled only blood, and tissue repertoires likely differ.

Germline V lookup: CDR1 KGHSH, CDR2 LQKENI. CDR3 size: 16 residues. The germline V and J ends were trimmed by 4 bases and 2 bases, with 16 bases remaining between them. Details on this clone: Its specificity is not known.

CD45RO-negative, CCR7-positively selected cells formed the naive CD8 fraction, excluding terminally differentiated effector memory CD45RA+ cells. Data came from immunoSEQ multiplex PCR; TCRdb stores just in-frame clones and leaves some out. This sample has about 2.2 million clones, with just under 95% found just once. J is TRBJ2-3 and V is TRBV18, with TRBD1 as a possible D gene (5 bases). The sequence derives from a man between 18 and 35 years old in good health. Some clones in this sample may be carry-over from other donors' samples. The source material was naive CD8+ T cells from PBMCs. The DNA of the CDR3 is TGTGCCAGCTCACAACGACAGAGGAGTGTCACAGATACGCAGTATTTT. It yields the protein CASSQRQRSVTDTQYF.